The next 26 T cell receptor beta chains were all read from a single sample in a study of T cell responses to AZD1222 COVID-19 vaccine. Data came from immunoSEQ multiplex PCR; TCRdb stores just in-frame clones and leaves some out. The sample lists 83,000 or so clones; more than 75% were seen once. The source was peripheral blood, collected on day 0 of AZD1222 vaccination. These receptors all stem from an adult in good health.

This chain connects TRBV15 to TRBJ1-2, with 7 nucleotides matching TRBD1. The CDR3 runs to 19 residues. Germline CDR1 reads LNHNV; CDR2 reads YYDKDF (reference sequence). V lost 0 bases and J lost 1; bases outside the gene matches: 14. CDR3 region: CATSRDRGGRGNLNYGYTF. The CDR3 DNA reads as TGTGCCACCAGCAGAGATCGAGGCGGCAGGGGGAACCTTAACTATGGCTACACCTTC.

The chain couples TRBV2 to TRBJ2-3, with 11 bases that match TRBD2. Germline CDR1 reads SNHLY; CDR2 reads FYNNEI. This CDR3 has 16 residues. Trimming at V came to 2 bases and at J to 2 bases, leaving 3 bases not matched to a gene. The CDR3 sequence is CASSEWTSGPTDTQYF. CDR3 nucleotide sequence: TGTGCCAGCAGTGAATGGACTAGCGGGCCCACAGATACGCAGTATTTT. Variable domain in full (rest from reference TRBV2 and TRBJ2-3): EPEVTQTPSHQVTQMGQEVILRCVPISNHLYFYWYRQILGQKVEFLVSFYNNEISEKSEIFDDQFSVERPDGSNFTLKIRSTKLEDSAMYFCASSEWTSGPTDTQYFGPGTRLTVL.

CDR3 loop: CASSPAPGTSGRNEQFF. CDR3 DNA sequence: TGTGCCAGCAGCCCTGCCCCGGGGACTAGCGGGAGAAATGAGCAGTTCTTC. This chain uses TRBV13 with TRBJ2-1; 14 positions match TRBD2. The germline V gene has CDR1 PRHDT and CDR2 FYEKMQ (reference sequence). The J segment lost 7 bases and the V segment lost 5 bases, leaving 10 bases of the junction unmatched. This CDR3 is built from 17 residues.

This sequence joins TRBV7-8 and TRBJ2-7; TRBD1 matches at 9 bases. Germline trimming cut 1 base from V and 2 bases from J; bases unmatched to any gene: 0. The CDR3 has 14 amino acids. Germline CDR1 SGHVS, CDR2 FQNEAQ. CDR3 nucleotides: TGTGCCAGCAGCTTAGGACAGGGGGCCTACGAGCAGTACTTC. Translation: CASSLGQGAYEQYF.

There are a few counts of this clone. In DNA, the CDR3 is TGTGCCAGTCGCCAGGGCAGGGGAAACACAGATACGCAGTATTTT. The encoded protein is CASRQGRGNTDTQYF. The J gene is TRBJ2-3, the V gene TRBV6-5, with a possible D match to TRBD1 (6 bases). Germline lookup yields CDR1 MNHEY and CDR2 SVGAGI. The CDR3 consists of 15 residues. V was clipped by 9 bases and J by 2 bases, with 18 bases between them.

The chain couples TRBV13 to TRBJ1-6; unclear D gene. The CDR3 sequence is 12 residues long. Between the trimmed V and J ends, which lost 1 base and 8 bases, there was a span of 3 bases. Germline-derived CDR1 and CDR2 are PRHDT and FYEKMQ (reference sequence). CDR3 nucleotide sequence: TGTGCCAGCAGCTTAGAGTATTCACCCCTCCACTTT. Residues: CASSLEYSPLHF.

The rearrangement uses TRBV5-1 and TRBJ2-3; unclear D gene. Between the trimmed V and J ends, which lost 5 bases and 1 base, there was a span of 8 bases. The CDR3 contains 13 residues. Germline V gene data show CDR1 as SGHRS and CDR2 as YFSETQ. The CDR3 protein is CASSGVGTDTQYF. CDR3 DNA: TGCGCCAGCAGTGGAGTGGGCACAGATACGCAGTATTTT.

This chain uses TRBV2 with TRBJ1-2; 7 bases fit TRBD1. CDR3 size: 15 residues. J lost 1 base, V lost 8 bases, and 10 bases had no gene match. Per the germline V gene, CDR1 is SNHLY and CDR2 is FYNNEI. CDR3 DNA: TGTGCCAGCGGACGGACAGGCCTTGGTAACTATGGCTACACCTTC. It translates to CASGRTGLGNYGYTF.

The chain couples TRBV24-1 to TRBJ2-1, with TRBD2 matching 9 bases. Germline CDR1 is KGHDR and CDR2 is SFDVKD. V shed 3 bases, J shed 3 bases, and the junction held 5 bases outside the gene matches. This CDR3 comprises 16 residues. The CDR3 DNA reads as TGTGCCACCAGTGATGGGACTAGCTTGAACTACAATGAGCAGTTCTTC. The encoded protein is CATSDGTSLNYNEQFF.

The chain employs TRBV27 and TRBJ2-5, with D unresolved. The V end lost 4 bases, the J end lost 5 bases, and 11 bases lay between the germline ends. This CDR3 is 13 amino acids long. CDR1 and CDR2 from the germline V gene are MNHEY and SMNVEV (reference sequence). CDR3 protein: CASSSEFWETQYF. CDR3 nucleotides: TGTGCCAGCAGTTCAGAGTTCTGGGAGACCCAGTACTTC.

The V gene is TRBV7-9, the J gene TRBJ1-1, with D maybe TRBD1 (5 bases). The CDR3 is 13 amino acids. Per the germline V gene, CDR1 is SEHNR and CDR2 is FQNEAQ (reference sequence). The V end was cut by 6 bases, the J end by 9 bases, with 17 bases between. Written as DNA, the CDR3 is TGTGCCAGCAGGGCCGGGACCGCCTTTAAAGCTTTCTTT. Amino acid sequence: CASRAGTAFKAFF.

This sequence joins TRBV14 and TRBJ1-1; unclear D gene. This CDR3 has 15 amino acids. The V end lost 4 bases, the J end lost 1 base, and 13 bases lay between the germline ends. Germline V gene data show CDR1 as SGHDN and CDR2 as FVKESK. The CDR3 DNA reads TGTGCCAGCAGCCGGGATGAGATACCGAACACTGAAGCTTTCTTT. It encodes CASSRDEIPNTEAFF. Together with reference TRBV14 and TRBJ1-1, the CDR3 gives the full variable domain: EAGVTQFPSHSVIEKGQTVTLRCDPISGHDNLYWYRRVMGKEIKFLLHFVKESKQDESGMPNNRFLAERTGGTYSTLKVQPAELEDSGVYFCASSRDEIPNTEAFFGQGTRLTVV.

This chain links TRBV10-3 with TRBJ1-5; perhaps TRBD1 as D (6 bases). CDR3 length: 12 amino acids. Trimming removed 6 bases at V and 6 bases at J, with 9 bases between. The germline V gene has CDR1 ENHRY and CDR2 SYGVKD. In nucleotides, the CDR3 is TGTGCCATCAGCACAGGGAGTCAGCCCCAGCATTTT. Amino acids: CAISTGSQPQHF.

V gene TRBV4-2 combines with J gene TRBJ2-7, with a weak D call TRBD2 (6 bases). V was cut by 4 bases and J by 7 bases, with 17 bases left in between. CDR3 length equals 14 residues. In germline, CDR1 is LGHNA, CDR2 YNFKEQ. The CDR3 loop reads CASSPSGTGREQYF. CDR3 coding DNA: TGTGCCAGCAGCCCCAGCGGAACTGGGAGGGAGCAGTACTTC.

The chain carries TRBV30 and TRBJ2-2; possibly TRBD1 for D (5 bases). This CDR3 comprises 14 residues. Germline values: CDR1 GTSNPN, CDR2 SVGIG (reference sequence). Trimming stripped 3 bases from V and 4 bases from J, with 12 bases between. The CDR3 protein is CAWRFQGFTGELFF. CDR3 sequence (DNA): TGTGCCTGGAGATTCCAGGGATTCACCGGGGAGCTGTTTTTT.

The gene calls are TRBV11-2 and TRBJ2-3, with D uncertain. Looked up from germline, CDR1 is SGHAT and CDR2 is FQNNGV. The V end lost 4 bases, the J end lost 2 bases, and 4 bases lay between the germline ends. CDR3 length: 12 residues. CDR3 nucleotides: TGTGCCAGCAGCTATTACACAGATACGCAGTATTTT. Protein product: CASSYYTDTQYF.

The sample holds a few counts of this clone. The chain couples TRBV18 to TRBJ2-3, with 8 bases identical to TRBD2. Germline assignment: CDR1 KGHSH and CDR2 LQKENI. The CDR3 sequence is 14 residues long. J gave up 3 bases and V 8 bases, and 7 bases lay outside the gene matches. The CDR3 region is CASRRGGGTDTQYF. In DNA form, the CDR3 reads TGTGCCAGCCGCCGGGGGGGAGGAACAGATACGCAGTATTTT.

The count of this clone is one. This chain joins TRBV7-6 and TRBJ1-1, with TRBD1 matching over 9 bases. The germline CDR1 and CDR2 sequences are SGHVS and FNYEAQ. The CDR3 runs 15 residues. V shed 1 base and J 4 bases; nucleotides not matched to a gene: 4. DNA for the CDR3: TGTGCCAGCAGCTTAGGGACAGGGGCCAGCACTGAAGCTTTCTTT. It specifies CASSLGTGASTEAFF. Drawing the rest from reference TRBV7-6 and TRBJ1-1, the complete variable domain is GAGVSQSPRYKVTKRGQDVALRCDPISGHVSLYWYRQALGQGPEFLTYFNYEAQQDKSGLPNDRFSAERPEGSISTLTIQRTEQRDSAMYRCASSLGTGASTEAFFGQGTRLTVV.

The gene calls are TRBV5-1 and TRBJ2-6; no reliable D call. The CDR3 is 17 residues long. In germline, CDR1 is SGHRS, CDR2 YFSETQ. The V gene lost 2 bases and the J gene lost 4 bases, with 16 bases spanning the gap. The DNA for the CDR3 is TGCGCCAGCAGCTTTACCACCTCGTCTTGGGGGGCCAACGTCCTGACTTTC. Translated: CASSFTTSSWGANVLTF.

J is TRBJ1-2 and V is TRBV10-3, with D possibly TRBD1 on 5 matching bases. With 7 bases removed from V and 6 bases from J, the gap between germline ends came to 15 bases. CDR1 and CDR2 (germline): ENHRY, SYGVKD. This CDR3 spans 13 amino acids. The CDR3 loop reads CAINARESDGYTF. The CDR3 DNA follows: TGTGCCATCAATGCCAGGGAGTCGGATGGCTACACCTTC.

The gene calls are TRBV3-1 (or the pseudogene TRBV3-2) and TRBJ2-2, with TRBD2 matching over 14 bases. V lost 1 base, J lost 6 bases, and 7 bases stayed unmatched. The CDR3 has 18 amino acids. Germline loops: CDR1 LGHDT, CDR2 YNNKEL (reference sequence). The CDR3 DNA reads TGTGCCAGCAGCCAAGCCGTGACTAGCGGGAGGGCCCCCGGGGAGCTGTTTTTT. Residues: CASSQAVTSGRAPGELFF.

The chain uses TRBV11-3 and TRBJ2-3, with D unresolved. This CDR3 contains 14 residues. Trimming removed 5 bases at V and 5 bases at J, with 14 bases between. CDR1 SGHNT and CDR2 YENEEA come from the germline V gene. CDR3 loop: CASSRIGPKDTQYF. In nucleotides, the CDR3 is TGTGCCAGCAGCCGAATCGGTCCCAAAGATACGCAGTATTTT.

The chain links TRBV28 to TRBJ2-3; tentatively, D is TRBD1 (6 bases). CDR3 length: 15 amino acids. Trimming stripped 5 bases from V and 6 bases from J, with 18 bases between. Looked up from germline, CDR1 is MDHEN and CDR2 is SYDVKM. Written as DNA, the CDR3 is TGTGCCAGCAGTCTTCACAGGGACCGTCCGGATACGCAGTATTTT. It yields the protein CASSLHRDRPDTQYF. Variable domain in full (rest from reference TRBV28 and TRBJ2-3): DVKVTQSSRYLVKRTGEKVFLECVQDMDHENMFWYRQDPGLGLRLIYFSYDVKMKEKGDIPEGYSVSREKKERFSLILESASTNQTSMYLCASSLHRDRPDTQYFGPGTRLTVL.

The chain links TRBV7-8 to TRBJ2-1; 8 nucleotides line up with TRBD2. This CDR3 has 14 residues. Per the germline V gene, CDR1 is SGHVS and CDR2 is FQNEAQ. V lost 5 bases, J lost 7 bases, and 7 bases stayed unmatched. CDR3 residues: CASSATGLGNEQFF. The DNA of the CDR3 is TGTGCCAGCAGCGCCACGGGACTAGGAAATGAGCAGTTCTTC.

The V call is TRBV19, the J call TRBJ2-3, with TRBD2 identical over 12 bases. The CDR3 consists of 16 residues. V gave up 8 bases and J gave up 2 bases; unmatched junction bases: 8. Germline CDR1 and CDR2: LNHDA and SQIVND (reference sequence). The CDR3 nucleotides read TGTGCCAGTTCCCTACTAGCGGGGGGCCTCACAGATACGCAGTATTTT. It codes for CASSLLAGGLTDTQYF. Using reference TRBV19 and TRBJ2-3 for the parts outside the CDR3, the full variable domain is DGGITQSPKYLFRKEGQNVTLSCEQNLNHDAMYWYRQDPGQGLRLIYYSQIVNDFQKGDIAEGYSVSREKKESFPLTVTSAQKNPTAFYLCASSLLAGGLTDTQYFGPGTRLTVL.

The rearrangement uses TRBV5-4 and TRBJ1-5; D is ambiguous. Trimming removed 5 bases from V and 5 bases from J, with 5 bases in between. Germline V gene lookup returns CDR1 SGHNT and CDR2 YYREEE (reference sequence). The CDR3 runs 11 residues. For the CDR3, the DNA is TGTGCCAGCAGACCACATCAGCCCCAGCATTTT. The encoded protein is CASRPHQPQHF.